One T cell receptor beta chain is described in this entry. Authors' analysis steps: Amplification of reference gene primers was used by the study to estimate nucleated cell counts. TCRdb's table, derived via immunoSEQ multiplex PCR, lists solely in-frame clones and lacks some. The V and J calls and clone size come from that table; D and trimming were worked out from the DNA. This table holds 100,000 to 150,000 clones, around 80% found once. V was pared by 4 bases and J by 3 bases, with 3 bases of the junction left unmatched. Germline V gives CDR1 SGHRS, CDR2 YFSETQ. This CDR3 has 13 residues. This sample is part of a study of blood T cell repertoires in COVID-19. Study-level information: PBMCs, B-cell-depleted T cells, or T cells were the source of the cDNA or gDNA that made up the material.

The chain employs TRBV5-1 and TRBJ2-5; 7 nucleotides agree with TRBD1. The sequence was obtained from a man older than 75 with active or convalescent COVID-19. The sequenced sample consisted of peripheral blood. CDR3 region: CASSVGTEETQYF. In DNA form, the CDR3 reads TGCGCCAGCAGCGTCGGGACAGAAGAGACCCAGTACTTC.